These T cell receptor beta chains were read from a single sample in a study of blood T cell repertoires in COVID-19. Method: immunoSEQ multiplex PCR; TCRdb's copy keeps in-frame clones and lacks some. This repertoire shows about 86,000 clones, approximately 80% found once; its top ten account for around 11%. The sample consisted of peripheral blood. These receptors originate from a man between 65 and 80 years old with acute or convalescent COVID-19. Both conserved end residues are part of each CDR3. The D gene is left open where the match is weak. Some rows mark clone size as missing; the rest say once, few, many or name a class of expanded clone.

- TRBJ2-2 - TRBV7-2 TGTGCCAGCAGCTTAGCGGGCGGCGGGGACACCGGGGAGCTGTTTTTT CASSLAGGGDTGELFF
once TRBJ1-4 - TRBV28 TGTGCCAGCGAACCGGCAACAGGGCCTTCTAATGAAAAATTGTTTTTT CASEPATGPSNEKLFF
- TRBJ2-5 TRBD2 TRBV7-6 TGTGCCAGCAGCTTAGCTCTAGCGGGGAGAGAGACCCAGTACTTC CASSLALAGRETQYF
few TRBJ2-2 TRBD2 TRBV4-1 TGCGCCAGCAGGGGGGGAAGCGGGGGGCTAACCGGGGAGCTGTTTTTT CASRGGSGGLTGELFF
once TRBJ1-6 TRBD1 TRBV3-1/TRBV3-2 TGTGCCAGCAGTTCGGACAGGGGAAGTTCACCCCTCCACTTT CASSSDRGSSPLHF
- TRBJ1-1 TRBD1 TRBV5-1 TGCGCCAGCAGCCCTCCGGGACAGGGGTCGGAAGCTTTCTTT CASSPPGQGSEAFF
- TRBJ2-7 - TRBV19 TGTGCCAGTAGTGCCGGGGAGAACCTCGAGCAGTACTTC CASSAGENLEQYF
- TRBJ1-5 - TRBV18 TGTGCCAGCTCACCACGGCCCGCGGAGCCCCAGCATTTT CASSPRPAEPQHF
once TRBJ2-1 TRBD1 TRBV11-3 TGTGCCAGCAGCGCAAGGACAGGCCCTGGCAATGAGCAGTTCTTC CASSARTGPGNEQFF
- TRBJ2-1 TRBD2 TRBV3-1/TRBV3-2 TGTGCCAGCAGCCAAGATTCGGCGGGGGGGCGGGAGCAGTTCTTC CASSQDSAGGREQFF
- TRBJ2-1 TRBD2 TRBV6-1 TGTGCCAGCAGTGGGACTAGCGGGAGCTCCTACAATGAGCAGTTCTTC CASSGTSGSSYNEQFF
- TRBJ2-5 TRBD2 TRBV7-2 TGTGCCAGCCAGCGGAGCGGGGGTTTAGAGACCCAGTACTTC CASQRSGGLETQYF
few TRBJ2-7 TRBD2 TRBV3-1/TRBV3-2 TGTGCCAGCAGCCCCCTGCGGGGGAACGAGCAGTACTTC CASSPLRGNEQYF
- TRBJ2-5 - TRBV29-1 TGCAGCGTCTGGAGTCGGGGAGAGACCCAGTACTTC CSVWSRGETQYF
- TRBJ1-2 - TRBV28 TGTGCCGCAGTGGCTGTTTATGGCTACACCTTC CAAVAVYGYTF
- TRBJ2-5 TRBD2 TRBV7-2 TGTGCCAGCAGCTTTCAGCGGGGGGCCCAAGAGACCCAGTACTTC CASSFQRGAQETQYF
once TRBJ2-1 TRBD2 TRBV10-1 TGCGCCAGCAGTGTTGGGCTAGCGGGGGTTAATGAGCAGTTCTTC CASSVGLAGVNEQFF
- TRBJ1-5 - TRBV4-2 TGTGCCAGCAGCCAAGAGCTATCGCGATGGCCCCAGCATTTT CASSQELSRWPQHF
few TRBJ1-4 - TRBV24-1 TGTGCCACCAGTGATTTAAAAGCTGAAAAACTGTTTTTT CATSDLKAEKLFF
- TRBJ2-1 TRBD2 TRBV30 TGTGCCCTTGGGGAACTAGCGGGTTTTTCAGGGGATGAGCAGTTCTTC CALGELAGFSGDEQFF
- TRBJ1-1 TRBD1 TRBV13 TGTGCCAGCAGTCGACAGGGGGCGATTAACACTGAAGCTTTCTTT CASSRQGAINTEAFF
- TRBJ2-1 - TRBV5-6 TGTGCCAGCAGCTTGGGCAGTGAGCAGTTCTTC CASSLGSEQFF
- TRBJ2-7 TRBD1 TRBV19 TGTGCCAGTAGTACCGGGACAGGGGGACCCTACGAGCAGTACTTC CASSTGTGGPYEQYF
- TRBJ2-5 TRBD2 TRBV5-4 TGTGCCAGCAGCTTAGCGGGGGCCATGGAGACCCAGTACTTC CASSLAGAMETQYF
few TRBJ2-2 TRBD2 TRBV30 TGTGCCTGGAGAACCCTAGCGGGGGGAAGGGAGCTGTTTTTT CAWRTLAGGRELFF
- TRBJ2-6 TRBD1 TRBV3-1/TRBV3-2 TGTGCCAGCAGCCCCAGGACAGGCCCGAGCTCTGGGGCCAACGTCCTGACTTTC CASSPRTGPSSGANVLTF
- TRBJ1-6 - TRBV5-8 TGTGCCAGCAGACTCCGTGGGAGGGGACATTTATGGTCACCCCTCCACTTT CASRLRGRGHLWSPLHF
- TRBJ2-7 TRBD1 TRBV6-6 TGTGCCAGCAGTCCTGGGACAGGGTCGCACGAGCAGTACTTC CASSPGTGSHEQYF
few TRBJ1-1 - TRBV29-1 TGCAGCGTTGGGGGGGGAGAAGCTTTCTTT CSVGGGEAFF
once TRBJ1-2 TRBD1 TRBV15 TGTGCCACCAGCAGCCCCGACAGGGTGTTGTATGGCTACACCTTC CATSSPDRVLYGYTF
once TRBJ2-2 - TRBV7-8 TGTGCCAGCAGCTCCCCCCGCGTCCCCGGGGAGCTGTTTTTT CASSSPRVPGELFF
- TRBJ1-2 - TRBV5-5 TGTGCCAGCAGCCCCCCGAGCCGCGGCTACACCTTC CASSPPSRGYTF
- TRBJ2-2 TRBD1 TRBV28 TGTGCCAGCATCCCCGGGGACAGGGTTAGCACCGGGGAGCTGTTTTTT CASIPGDRVSTGELFF
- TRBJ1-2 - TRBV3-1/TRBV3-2 TGTGCCAGCAGCCAAGATGAAAGGGCGGGCTATGGCTACACCTTC CASSQDERAGYGYTF
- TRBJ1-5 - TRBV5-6 TGTGCCAGCAGCTGGGGGCTGGCGAGCAATCAGCCCCAGCATTTT CASSWGLASNQPQHF
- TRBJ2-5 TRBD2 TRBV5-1 TGCGCCAGCAGCTTAAGCGGGGGGCACCAAGAGACCCAGTACTTC CASSLSGGHQETQYF
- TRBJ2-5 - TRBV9 TGTGCCAGCAGCGTAGAATCTGGGGGGGGCGAGACCCAGTACTTC CASSVESGGGETQYF
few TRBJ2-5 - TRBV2 TGTGCCAGCAGGCGACAGCTCGGGGAGACCCAGTACTTC CASRRQLGETQYF